This passage covers 27 T cell receptor beta chains from one sample sequenced in a study of PD-1 blockade in mismatch repair-deficient tumors. The data were produced by immunoSEQ multiplex PCR, yet TCRdb's version contains in-frame clones alone and is incomplete. The data hold some 100,000 clones, with over 75% observed a single time. Specimen: peripheral blood, collected roughly 36 weeks after starting pembrolizumab. All receptors derive from an adult with mismatch repair-deficient cancer.

The chain is built from TRBV7-2 and TRBJ2-2; 12 bases line up with TRBD2. The V gene's germline CDR1 is SGHTA and CDR2 FQGNSA. Germline trimming cut 5 bases from V and 0 bases from J; bases unmatched to any gene: 4. CDR3 length: 17 residues. The CDR3, as DNA: TGTGCCAGCAGCCTGACTAGCGGGAGAGCGAACACCGGGGAGCTGTTTTTT. Residues: CASSLTSGRANTGELFF.

The chain recombines TRBV5-4 with TRBJ2-7, with TRBD2 matching over 7 bases. With V trimmed by 3 bases and J by 1 base, 1 base remained unmatched. The CDR3 is 13 residues long. The germline V gene encodes CDR1 SGHNT and CDR2 YYREEE (reference sequence). The CDR3 DNA reads TGTGCCAGCAGCTGGGAGGGGTCCTACGAGCAGTACTTC. It translates to CASSWEGSYEQYF.

This chain connects TRBV5-1 to TRBJ1-4; 9 bases map to TRBD1. Germline CDR1 and CDR2: SGHRS and YFSETQ. CDR3 size: 15 residues. Trimming cost V 0 bases and J 5 bases; bases outside gene matches: 2. CDR3 sequence reads: CASSLAGTGNEKLFF. In nucleotides, the CDR3 is TGCGCCAGCAGCTTGGCCGGGACAGGGAATGAAAAACTGTTTTTT.

V and J are TRBV7-9 and TRBJ2-3; weak D call: TRBD1 (6 bases). Trimming cost V 5 bases and J 0 bases, with 9 bases left between them. Germline V CDR1 and CDR2: SEHNR, FQNEAQ (reference sequence). The length of the CDR3 is 14 residues. The CDR3 spells CASSQDSSTDTQYF. The CDR3 nucleotides read TGTGCCAGCAGCCAGGACAGTAGCACAGATACGCAGTATTTT.

This chain joins TRBV10-3 and TRBJ2-3; 10 nucleotides align to TRBD1. There are 15 residues in the CDR3. Germline V lookup: CDR1 ENHRY, CDR2 SYGVKD. With V trimmed by 5 bases and J by 1 base, 3 bases remained unmatched. The CDR3 loop reads CAISTGTGGTDTQYF. The CDR3 DNA follows: TGTGCCATCAGTACAGGGACAGGGGGCACAGATACGCAGTATTTT.

This rearrangement joins TRBV19 to TRBJ2-1, with D perhaps TRBD1 or TRBD2 (5 bases each). The CDR3 is 14 residues long. Trimming shortened V by 6 bases and J by 0 bases, and 9 bases separated the two germline ends. Per the germline V gene, CDR1 is LNHDA and CDR2 is SQIVND (reference sequence). The chain's CDR3 is CASRPGSSYNEQFF. The CDR3 DNA is TGTGCCAGTAGGCCAGGGAGCTCCTACAATGAGCAGTTCTTC.

The V gene is TRBV29-1, the J gene TRBJ2-7; 10 bases map to TRBD1. The length of the CDR3 is 13 residues. Germline V lookup: CDR1 SQVTM, CDR2 ANQGSEA. The junction had 8 bases not matched to a gene; V was cut back by 7 bases and J by 5 bases. The chain's CDR3 is CSGGQGKVDEQYF. The DNA for the CDR3 is TGCAGCGGGGGACAGGGGAAGGTGGACGAGCAGTACTTC.

The rearrangement joins TRBV5-6 to TRBJ1-5; 12 bases line up with TRBD1. CDR1 SGHDT and CDR2 YYEEEE come from the germline V gene. V was pared by 3 bases and J by 3 bases, with 7 bases of the junction left unmatched. The CDR3 is made up of 17 amino acids. CDR3 amino acids: CASSSSGTGGFNQPQHF. DNA of the CDR3: TGTGCCAGCAGCTCCTCCGGGACAGGGGGCTTCAATCAGCCCCAGCATTTT. The full variable domain, with the rest looked up from reference TRBV5-6 and TRBJ1-5, is DAGVTQSPTHLIKTRGQQVTLRCSPKSGHDTVSWYQQALGQGPQFIFQYYEEEERQRGNFPDRFSGHQFPNYSSELNVNALLLGDSALYLCASSSSGTGGFNQPQHFGDGTRLSIL.

The V call is TRBV4-1, the J call TRBJ2-3, with D unresolved. This CDR3 has 12 residues. V lost 4 bases, J lost 6 bases, and 8 bases lay in between. Germline V lookup: CDR1 MGHRA, CDR2 YSYEKL. CDR3 bases: TGCGCCAGCAGCCCGATAGGGGATACGCAGTATTTT. Amino acid sequence: CASSPIGDTQYF.

This sequence joins TRBV27 and TRBJ2-7; 9 bases match TRBD2. J gave up 4 bases and V 6 bases, and 10 bases lay outside the gene matches. CDR3 length equals 15 residues. Germline loops: CDR1 MNHEY, CDR2 SMNVEV (reference sequence). CDR3 sequence reads: CASRRGAGGIYEQYF. CDR3 bases: TGTGCCAGCAGGAGGGGAGCGGGAGGTATTTACGAGCAGTACTTC.

V gene TRBV6-5 combines with J gene TRBJ1-1, with 7 bases lining up with TRBD1. V gave up 7 bases and J gave up 8 bases; unmatched junction bases: 10. The germline gives CDR1 MNHEY, CDR2 SVGAGI. The length of the CDR3 is 13 residues. The CDR3 protein is CASTRGVQGEAFF. CDR3 in DNA: TGTGCCAGCACCAGGGGGGTACAGGGGGAAGCTTTCTTT.

V gene TRBV5-6 combines with J gene TRBJ2-7; tentative D call: TRBD2 (5 bases). The V end was cut by 0 bases, the J end by 7 bases, with 14 bases between. Germline CDR1 SGHDT, CDR2 YYEEEE. This CDR3 is built from 14 residues. CDR3: CASSLEIRSGEQYF. The CDR3 nucleotides read TGTGCCAGCAGCTTGGAGATTCGGTCGGGGGAGCAGTACTTC.

The chain is built from TRBV18 and TRBJ1-5; perhaps TRBD1 as D (6 bases). Germline V gene lookup returns CDR1 KGHSH and CDR2 LQKENI. Trimming cost V 4 bases and J 0 bases, with 13 bases left between them. The CDR3 runs to 16 residues. The CDR3 coding sequence is TGTGCCAGCTCACAACAGGGAACTTATAGCAATCAGCCCCAGCATTTT. Its protein is CASSQQGTYSNQPQHF.

V and J are TRBV9 and TRBJ2-7; 8 nucleotides match TRBD1. CDR3 length: 15 residues. Germline lookup yields CDR1 SGDLS and CDR2 YYNGEE. J gave up 2 bases and V 4 bases, and 8 bases lay outside the gene matches. CDR3 nucleotide sequence: TGTGCCAGCAGCATTCGCGACAGGGGCCCCTACGAGCAGTACTTC. This gives the protein CASSIRDRGPYEQYF.

V gene TRBV5-1 combines with J gene TRBJ2-1; D gene unclear. The ends were cut back, 5 bases at V and 2 bases at J, with 14 bases in the middle. The V gene's germline CDR1 is SGHRS and CDR2 YFSETQ. The CDR3 is 15 amino acids. As DNA, the CDR3 is TGCGCCAGCAGTACCCCGTCAGGCCCCTACAATGAGCAGTTCTTC. Amino acid sequence: CASSTPSGPYNEQFF.

This clone was counted a single time. This chain links TRBV15 with TRBJ1-1; D unresolved. Trimming pared 0 bases from V and 6 bases from J, leaving 8 bases between. Germline V gene lookup returns CDR1 LNHNV and CDR2 YYDKDF (reference sequence). The CDR3 contains 13 residues. CDR3 region: CATSRDVSSEAFF. The CDR3 DNA reads as TGTGCCACCAGCAGAGATGTTTCGTCTGAAGCTTTCTTT.

This clone was seen a few times. This rearrangement joins TRBV19 to TRBJ1-1; maybe TRBD1 (5 bases). The CDR3 extends over 12 amino acids. From germline, CDR1 is LNHDA and CDR2 SQIVND (reference sequence). Trimming shortened V by 6 bases and J by 4 bases, and 9 bases separated the two germline ends. The CDR3 protein is CASRSGGTEAFF. The CDR3 nucleotides are TGTGCCAGTAGGTCGGGGGGCACTGAAGCTTTCTTT.

The J gene is TRBJ1-1, the V gene TRBV7-2, with 9 bases that match TRBD1. J lost 10 bases, V lost 5 bases, and 11 bases had no gene match. Germline V gives CDR1 SGHTA, CDR2 FQGNSA. The length of the CDR3 is 14 residues. DNA for the CDR3: TGTGCCAGCAGCCATGGACAGGGGTGGGAACGAGCTTTCTTT. Translating it yields CASSHGQGWERAFF.

The CDR3 region has the DNA TGTGCCAGCAGCAAACCCGGGGCGGTCCGCGCCTACGAGCAGTACTTC. It codes for CASSKPGAVRAYEQYF. The chain recombines TRBV21-1 with TRBJ2-7. TRBV21-1 is a listed pseudogene. There are 16 residues in the CDR3.

The chain links TRBV30 to TRBJ2-7, with 7 positions matching TRBD2. The CDR3 totals 15 residues. Unmatched junction bases numbered 8, after V lost 0 bases and J lost 3 bases. Germline CDR1 is GTSNPN and CDR2 is SVGIG (reference sequence). The CDR3 coding sequence is TGTGCCTGGAGTGTACCCGCGCGGGGGATCTACGAGCAGTACTTC. This codes for CAWSVPARGIYEQYF. The entire variable domain, with the rest obtained from reference TRBV30 and TRBJ2-7, is as follows: SQTIHQWPATLVQPVGSPLSLECTVEGTSNPNLYWYRQAAGRGLQLLFYSVGIGQISSEVPQNLSASRPQDRQFILSSKKLLLSDSGFYLCAWSVPARGIYEQYFGPGTRLTVT.

This chain connects TRBV29-1 to TRBJ2-7, with D possibly TRBD2 on 6 matching bases. V shed 4 bases and J shed 4 bases, with 20 bases lying between them. The CDR3 length is 15 residues. Per the germline V gene, CDR1 is SQVTM and CDR2 is ANQGSEA. CDR3 region: CSVADRRARSYEQYF. The CDR3 DNA follows: TGCAGCGTTGCCGATCGGAGGGCCAGATCTTACGAGCAGTACTTC.

The rearrangement links TRBV7-9 to TRBJ2-1; D is possibly TRBD1 (5 bases). The V and J ends lost 0 bases and 9 bases respectively, with 6 bases between them. Germline lookup yields CDR1 SEHNR and CDR2 FQNEAQ (reference sequence). The CDR3 has 12 amino acids. The CDR3 sequence: CASSLARGEQFF. The CDR3 DNA reads TGTGCCAGCAGCTTAGCAAGGGGTGAGCAGTTCTTC.

V gene TRBV19 combines with J gene TRBJ2-2, with TRBD1 as a possible D gene (5 bases). CDR1 is LNHDA, CDR2 SQIVND, per germline (reference sequence). V was trimmed by 7 bases and J by 3 bases, leaving 12 bases between them. The CDR3 totals 14 residues. As DNA, the CDR3 is TGTGCCAGTAACCAGGGCAGGGACACCGGGGAGCTGTTTTTT. Translating gives CASNQGRDTGELFF.

The rearrangement links TRBV6-1 to TRBJ2-1, with D possibly called TRBD1 or TRBD2 (5 bases each). The V and J ends lost 7 bases and 1 base respectively, with 11 bases between them. The CDR3 loop spans 14 amino acids. Germline assignment: CDR1 MNHNS and CDR2 SASEGT. CDR3 DNA: TGTGCCAGCACCCGGGACGCATCCTACAATGAGCAGTTCTTC. Translated: CASTRDASYNEQFF.

The CDR3, as DNA: TGTGCCAGCAAAGGGACAGGGCCCATTTCAGATGACTACACCTTC. Translated: CASKGTGPISDDYTF. The V and J genes are TRBV2 and TRBJ1-2, with 9 bases lining up with TRBD1. Germline CDR1 and CDR2: SNHLY and FYNNEI. The trim removed 7 bases at V and 10 bases at J, leaving 16 bases unmatched. This CDR3 is 15 amino acids long. Looking up the rest from reference TRBV2 and TRBJ1-2 gives the full variable domain: EPEVTQTPSHQVTQMGQEVILRCVPISNHLYFYWYRQILGQKVEFLVSFYNNEISEKSEIFDDQFSVERPDGSNFTLKIRSTKLEDSAMYFCASKGTGPISDDYTFGSGTRLTVV.

In its sample, this clone was seen once. The rearrangement uses TRBV5-8 and TRBJ1-1; no clear D gene. The CDR3 extends over 15 amino acids. V dropped 2 bases and J dropped 4 bases, with 15 bases sitting between them. Germline V gene sequence: CDR1 SGHTS, CDR2 YDEGEE. CDR3 bases: TGTGCCAGCAGCTTTGTAAGTTTAATAGTCACTGAAGCTTTCTTT. This encodes CASSFVSLIVTEAFF.

The chain combines TRBV30 with TRBJ2-3; D not resolved. CDR1 is GTSNPN, CDR2 SVGIG, per germline (reference sequence). The CDR3 has 13 residues. Deletions cut 2 bases from V and 3 bases from J, with 9 bases between. The CDR3 bases are TGTGCCTGGAGTCCCACGAGAACAGATACGCAGTATTTT. Protein product: CAWSPTRTDTQYF.